Listed here is a single T cell receptor beta chain. Its antigen is unidentified. Germline values: CDR1 MDHEN, CDR2 SYDVKM. With V trimmed by 4 bases and J by 1 base, 17 bases remained unmatched. The CDR3 extends over 20 amino acids. Terminally differentiated effector memory CD45RA+ cells were excluded by CCR7 positive selection of CD45RO-negative cells. Only Caucasian adults living in Nashville, Tennessee served as donors. This record belongs to a study of shared clonotypes between healthy human individuals. General observations from the study: Investigators expected sequencing depth to affect clonotype sharing among donors.

Data came from immunoSEQ multiplex PCR; TCRdb stores just in-frame clones and leaves some out. The sample has about 2.1 million clones; 85% to 95% are singletons. The sample consisted of naive CD8+ T cells from PBMCs. The TCR originated in a man aged 18 to 30 in good health. Some clones in this sample may be carry-over from other donors' samples. The rearrangement uses TRBV28 and TRBJ2-1; 9 nucleotides agree with TRBD1. The CDR3 DNA reads as TGTGCCAGCAGTTCAGAAACGGGACAGGGCCCCGTGGAATCCTACAATGAGCAGTTCTTC. Its protein is CASSSETGQGPVESYNEQFF.